The 10 T cell receptor beta chains below were found in one sample sequenced in a study of cytomegalovirus exposure and HLA in healthy donors. Primers: 60 Vbeta forward and 13 Jbeta reverse. The protocol was immunoSEQ multiplex PCR, while the TCRdb copy is restricted to in-frame clones and leaves out a portion. Of about 130,000 clones detected, 74% appear once; the ten largest clones hold 4.3%. Sequenced input: PBMCs. These receptors were collected from a man younger than 35 in good health and CMV-seropositive.

The chain combines TRBV9 with TRBJ2-7; D might be TRBD2 (6 bases). V lost 4 bases to trimming and J lost 0 bases, with 17 bases between them. The CDR3 is made up of 16 amino acids. Germline-derived CDR1 and CDR2 are SGDLS and YYNGEE. The CDR3 bases are TGTGCCAGCAGCCCGGGACTCAACTCGAGCTCCTACGAGCAGTACTTC. Translated, it gives CASSPGLNSSSYEQYF.

The rearrangement links TRBV19 to TRBJ1-1; 8 bases match TRBD1. The CDR3 is 13 amino acids. V lost 6 bases and J lost 4; bases outside the gene matches: 4. Germline V gives CDR1 LNHDA, CDR2 SQIVND (reference sequence). The CDR3 sequence: CASRTTGGTEAFF. CDR3 sequence (DNA): TGTGCCAGTAGGACCACAGGGGGCACTGAAGCTTTCTTT. The variable domain in full, completed from reference TRBV19 and TRBJ1-1, reads DGGITQSPKYLFRKEGQNVTLSCEQNLNHDAMYWYRQDPGQGLRLIYYSQIVNDFQKGDIAEGYSVSREKKESFPLTVTSAQKNPTAFYLCASRTTGGTEAFFGQGTRLTVV.

The rearrangement joins TRBV29-1 to TRBJ2-5; a weak D match, TRBD1 (5 bases). The CDR3 sequence is 12 residues long. CDR1 SQVTM and CDR2 ANQGSEA come from the germline V gene. With 8 bases removed from V and 4 bases from J, the gap between germline ends came to 14 bases. The CDR3 DNA follows: TGCAGCTACAGGTTTTATCTAGAGACCCAGTACTTC. Protein product: CSYRFYLETQYF.

The J gene is TRBJ1-4, the V gene TRBV5-1; D may be TRBD1 (6 bases). The CDR3 is made up of 15 amino acids. Germline CDR1 and CDR2: SGHRS and YFSETQ. V shed 4 bases and J shed 4 bases, with 14 bases lying between them. The CDR3 loop is CASSVSGTSNEKLFF. CDR3 coding DNA: TGCGCCAGCAGCGTATCCGGGACAAGTAATGAAAAACTGTTTTTT.

V is TRBV10-1 and J is TRBJ1-1; 8 bases align to TRBD1. J gave up 5 bases and V 2 bases, and 7 bases lay outside the gene matches. Germline V gene lookup returns CDR1 WNHNN and CDR2 SYGVQD (reference sequence). This CDR3 is 15 amino acids long. Here the CDR3 reads CASSENAGGYTEAFF. CDR3 nucleotides: TGCGCCAGCAGTGAGAACGCAGGGGGCTATACTGAAGCTTTCTTT.

This clone appeared once. The chain couples TRBV27 to TRBJ1-5; TRBD1 might be the D (6 bases). Germline V gene data show CDR1 as MNHEY and CDR2 as SMNVEV (reference sequence). This CDR3 region has 12 residues. Trimming left V 5 bases short and J 7 bases short, with 9 bases between. Here the CDR3 reads CASSETGQPQHF. The DNA of the CDR3 is TGTGCCAGCAGTGAGACAGGCCAGCCCCAGCATTTT.

The V gene is TRBV11-2, the J gene TRBJ2-7, with a weak D call TRBD2 (5 bases). The V gene's germline CDR1 is SGHAT and CDR2 FQNNGV. The V end lost 1 base, the J end lost 3 bases, and 25 bases lay between the germline ends. The CDR3 has 19 residues. The CDR3 nucleotides read TGTGCCAGCAGCTTAGTAGATACTGGCTATTCCTTCGGGGACTACGAGCAGTACTTC. Translation: CASSLVDTGYSFGDYEQYF.

The rearrangement joins TRBV19 to TRBJ2-5; D perhaps matches TRBD1 (6 bases). The CDR3 is 13 amino acids. V was cut by 5 bases and J by 6 bases, with 13 bases left in between. Germline values: CDR1 LNHDA, CDR2 SQIVND (reference sequence). Here the CDR3 reads CASSHTGLKTQYF. CDR3 nucleotide sequence: TGTGCCAGTAGTCACACAGGGTTGAAGACCCAGTACTTC.

The chain employs TRBV5-6 and TRBJ2-5; possibly TRBD1 for D (5 bases). The V end was cut by 2 bases, the J end by 4 bases, with 9 bases between. The CDR3 contains 13 residues. Germline lookup yields CDR1 SGHDT and CDR2 YYEEEE. Here the CDR3 reads CASSLGDRETQYF. Written as DNA, the CDR3 is TGTGCCAGCAGCTTAGGGGATCGAGAGACCCAGTACTTC.

The gene calls are TRBV28 and TRBJ1-5; D uncertain. Deletions cut 6 bases from V and 5 bases from J, with 14 bases between. The CDR3 contains 14 residues. CDR1 is MDHEN and CDR2 is SYDVKM in the germline V gene. The CDR3 loop reads CASSSERVDQPQHF. Here the CDR3 DNA reads TGTGCCAGCAGCTCAGAGAGGGTGGATCAGCCCCAGCATTTT.